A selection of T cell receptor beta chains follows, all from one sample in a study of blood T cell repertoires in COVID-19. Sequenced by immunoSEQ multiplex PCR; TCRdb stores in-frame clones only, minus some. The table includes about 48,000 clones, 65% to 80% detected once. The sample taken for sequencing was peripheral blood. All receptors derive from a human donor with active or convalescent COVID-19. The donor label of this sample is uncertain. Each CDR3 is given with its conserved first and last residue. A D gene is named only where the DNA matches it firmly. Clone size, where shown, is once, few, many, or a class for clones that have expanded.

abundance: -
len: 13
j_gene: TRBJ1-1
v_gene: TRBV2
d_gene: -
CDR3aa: CASRTAMNTEAFF
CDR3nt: TGTGCCAGCAGGACAGCTATGAACACTGAAGCTTTCTTT

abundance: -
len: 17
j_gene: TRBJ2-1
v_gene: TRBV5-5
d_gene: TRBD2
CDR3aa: CASSLSGSGSSYNEQFF
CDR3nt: TGTGCCAGCAGCTTGTCGGGTAGCGGGAGTTCCTACAATGAGCAGTTCTTC

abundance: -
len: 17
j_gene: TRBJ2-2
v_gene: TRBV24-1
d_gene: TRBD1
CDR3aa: CATSDHDRGRVGGELFF
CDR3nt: TGTGCCACCAGTGACCACGACAGGGGGCGTGTTGGCGGGGAGCTGTTTTTT

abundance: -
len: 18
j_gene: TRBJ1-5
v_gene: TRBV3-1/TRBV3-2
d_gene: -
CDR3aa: CASSQEPRGGQFNQPQHF
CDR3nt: TGTGCCAGCAGCCAAGAGCCCCGGGGGGGCCAGTTTAATCAGCCCCAGCATTTT

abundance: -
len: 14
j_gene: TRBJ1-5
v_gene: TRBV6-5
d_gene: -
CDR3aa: CASSYSLVQQPQHF
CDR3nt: TGTGCCAGCAGTTACTCTTTGGTTCAGCAGCCCCAGCATTTT

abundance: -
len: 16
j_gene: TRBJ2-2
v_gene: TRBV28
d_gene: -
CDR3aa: CASSLGLGSGTGELFF
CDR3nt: TGTGCCAGCAGTTTGGGCCTCGGGAGCGGGACCGGGGAGCTGTTTTTT

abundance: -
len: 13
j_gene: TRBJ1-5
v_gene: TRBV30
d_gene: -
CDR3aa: CAWSPGNAQPQHF
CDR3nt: TGTGCCTGGAGTCCAGGGAACGCTCAGCCCCAGCATTTT

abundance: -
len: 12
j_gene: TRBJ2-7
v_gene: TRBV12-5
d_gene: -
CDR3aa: CASAAGSGEQYF
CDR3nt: TGTGCTAGTGCGGCAGGGTCGGGCGAGCAGTACTTC

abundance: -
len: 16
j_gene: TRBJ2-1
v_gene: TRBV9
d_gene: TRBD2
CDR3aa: CASSVKGSGSRGEQFF
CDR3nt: TGTGCCAGCAGCGTCAAGGGTAGCGGGAGTCGTGGTGAGCAGTTCTTC

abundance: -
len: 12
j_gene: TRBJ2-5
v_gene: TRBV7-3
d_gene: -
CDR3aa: CASSFNAGTQYF
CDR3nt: TGTGCCAGCAGCTTTAATGCGGGGACCCAGTACTTC

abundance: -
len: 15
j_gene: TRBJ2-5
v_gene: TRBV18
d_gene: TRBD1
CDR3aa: CASSPRTGGLETQYF
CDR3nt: TGTGCCAGCTCACCCCGGACAGGCGGATTGGAGACCCAGTACTTC

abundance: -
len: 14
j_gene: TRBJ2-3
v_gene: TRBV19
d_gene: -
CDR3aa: CAPKNLHYTDTQYF
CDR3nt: TGTGCCCCAAAGAACTTACACTACACAGATACGCAGTATTTT

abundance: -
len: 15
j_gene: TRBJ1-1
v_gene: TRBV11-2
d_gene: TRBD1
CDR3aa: CASSRGTGVDTEAFF
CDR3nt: TGTGCCAGCAGCCGCGGGACAGGGGTTGACACTGAAGCTTTCTTT

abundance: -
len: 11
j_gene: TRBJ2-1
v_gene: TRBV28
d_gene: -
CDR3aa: CASTGYNEQFF
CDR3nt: TGTGCCAGCACCGGGTACAATGAGCAGTTCTTC

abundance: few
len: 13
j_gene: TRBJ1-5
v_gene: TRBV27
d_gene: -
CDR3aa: CAFRGGSNQPQHF
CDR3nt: TGTGCCTTTAGGGGAGGAAGCAATCAGCCCCAGCATTTT

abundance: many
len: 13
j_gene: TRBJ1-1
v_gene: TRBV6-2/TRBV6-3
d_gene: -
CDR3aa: CASSYGDYTEAFF
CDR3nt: TGTGCCAGCAGTTACGGGGACTACACTGAAGCTTTCTTT

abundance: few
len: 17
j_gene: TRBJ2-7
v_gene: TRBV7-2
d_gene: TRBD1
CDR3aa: CASSSRGTGTIPYEQYF
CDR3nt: TGTGCCAGCAGCTCCCGAGGGACAGGGACTATCCCCTACGAGCAGTACTTC

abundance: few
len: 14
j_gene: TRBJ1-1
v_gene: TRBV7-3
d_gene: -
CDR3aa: CASSLGPMNTEAFF
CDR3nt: TGTGCCAGCAGCTTAGGGCCCATGAACACTGAAGCTTTCTTT

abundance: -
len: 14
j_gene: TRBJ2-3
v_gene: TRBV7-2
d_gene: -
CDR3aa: CASSADRYTDTQYF
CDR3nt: TGTGCCAGCAGCGCCGACAGGTACACAGATACGCAGTATTTT

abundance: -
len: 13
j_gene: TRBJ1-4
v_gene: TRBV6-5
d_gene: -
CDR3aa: CASSYSGGEKLFF
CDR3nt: TGTGCCAGCAGTTACTCAGGAGGGGAAAAACTGTTTTTT

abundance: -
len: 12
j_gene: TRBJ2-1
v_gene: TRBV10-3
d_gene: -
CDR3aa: CAISELARGQFF
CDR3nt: TGTGCCATCAGTGAGTTGGCCCGTGGGCAGTTCTTC

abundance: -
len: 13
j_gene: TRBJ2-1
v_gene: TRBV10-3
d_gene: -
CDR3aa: CASVGLYFNEQFF
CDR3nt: TGTGCCAGCGTGGGACTCTACTTCAATGAGCAGTTCTTC

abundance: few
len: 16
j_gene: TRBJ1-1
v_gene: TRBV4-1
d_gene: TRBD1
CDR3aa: CASRRQGAGIGTEAFF
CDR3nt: TGCGCCAGCAGGAGACAGGGGGCCGGAATTGGTACTGAAGCTTTCTTT

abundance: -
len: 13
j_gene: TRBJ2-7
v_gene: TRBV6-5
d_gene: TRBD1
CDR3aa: CASSRTGPYEQYF
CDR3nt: TGTGCCAGCAGCCGGACAGGTCCCTACGAGCAGTACTTC

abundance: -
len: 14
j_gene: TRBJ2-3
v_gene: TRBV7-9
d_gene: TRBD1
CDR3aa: CASTPGQGQDTQYF
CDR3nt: TGTGCCAGCACCCCCGGACAGGGCCAAGATACGCAGTATTTT

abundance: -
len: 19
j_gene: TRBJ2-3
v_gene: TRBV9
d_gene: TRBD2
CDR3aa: CASSARGTGLAGVRGTQYF
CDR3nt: TGTGCCAGCAGCGCCCGAGGCACGGGACTAGCGGGAGTTAGGGGTACGCAGTATTTT

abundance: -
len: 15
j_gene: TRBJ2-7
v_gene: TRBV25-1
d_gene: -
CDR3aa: CASSDGQTGSYEQYF
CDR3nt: TGTGCCAGCAGTGACGGACAGACCGGGTCCTACGAGCAGTACTTC

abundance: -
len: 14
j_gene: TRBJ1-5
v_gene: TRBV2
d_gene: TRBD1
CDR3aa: CASSTDRGDQPQHF
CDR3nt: TGTGCCAGCAGCACCGACAGGGGCGATCAGCCCCAGCATTTT